A selection of T cell receptor beta chains follows, all from one sample in a study of T cell changes during pregnancy in multiple sclerosis. Sequencing used immunoSEQ multiplex PCR; TCRdb keeps in-frame clones, though not all of them. The sample holds 85,000 to 120,000 clones, about nine tenths seen once. Sequenced here: peripheral blood, sampled after pregnancy. These receptors originate from a female donor with multiple sclerosis, enrolled in a pregnancy study. Each CDR3 is given with its conserved first and last residue. A D gene is named only where the DNA matches it firmly. Clone size is not always given. Where it is, it says once, few, many or a class for expanded clones.

>-|TRBV27|TRBJ2-2|-
CASSRLGVSTGELFF
TGTGCCAGCAGTAGACTCGGGGTATCCACCGGGGAGCTGTTTTTT
>TRBD1|TRBV5-1|TRBJ2-7|-
CASSVPRGTGAYEQYF
TGCGCCAGCAGCGTACCCCGTGGGACAGGAGCCTACGAGCAGTACTTC
>TRBD2|TRBV28|TRBJ2-1|-
CASRSGTSVSYNEQFF
TGTGCCAGCAGGTCCGGGACTAGTGTCTCCTACAATGAGCAGTTCTTC
>TRBD1|TRBV7-9|TRBJ1-1|-
CASSPGQGSNTEAFF
TGTGCCAGCAGCCCAGGACAGGGAAGCAACACTGAAGCTTTCTTT
>TRBD1|TRBV30|TRBJ1-5|-
CAWSARTGGWQPQHF
TGTGCCTGGAGTGCGAGGACAGGGGGTTGGCAGCCCCAGCATTTT
>TRBD1|TRBV5-8|TRBJ1-5|-
CASRLTGGFNQPQHF
TGTGCCAGCAGACTCACAGGGGGCTTCAATCAGCCCCAGCATTTT
>-|TRBV30|TRBJ1-1|-
CAWSTRGATEAFF
TGTGCCTGGAGTACACGGGGGGCCACTGAAGCTTTCTTT
>-|TRBV9|TRBJ2-3|once
CASSDTGTHNTDTQYF
TGTGCCAGCAGCGATACCGGGACTCACAACACAGATACGCAGTATTTT
>-|TRBV5-4|TRBJ1-1|-
CASSPEGGIMNTEAFF
TGTGCCAGCAGCCCCGAGGGGGGGATTATGAACACTGAAGCTTTCTTT
>-|TRBV14|TRBJ2-7|-
CASSQDFPPPAVQYF
TGTGCCAGCAGCCAAGACTTTCCACCGCCTGCGGTGCAGTACTTC
>-|TRBV28|TRBJ1-5|-
CASSWLVESENSNQPQHF
TGTGCCAGCAGTTGGCTCGTAGAGTCGGAGAATAGCAATCAGCCCCAGCATTTT
>-|TRBV19|TRBJ2-1|-
CASSPFGAGYNEQFF
TGTGCCAGTAGTCCTTTTGGGGCAGGTTACAATGAGCAGTTCTTC
>TRBD1|TRBV5-4|TRBJ1-6|-
CASSYGTGKNSPLHF
TGTGCCAGCAGCTACGGGACAGGCAAAAATTCACCCCTCCACTTT
>TRBD1|TRBV29-1|TRBJ2-5|-
CSVLGRDRDYF
TGCAGCGTTTTGGGTCGGGACAGGGATTACTTC
>-|TRBV19|TRBJ2-5|-
CASSIEGDRLKGETQYF
TGTGCCAGTAGTATAGAGGGAGACAGGCTAAAGGGGGAGACCCAGTACTTC
>-|TRBV28|TRBJ1-5|-
CASSAVAGPYQPQHF
TGTGCCAGCAGTGCCGTGGCAGGGCCCTATCAGCCCCAGCATTTT
>TRBD1|TRBV6-1|TRBJ2-6|-
CASRGRTGSNVLTF
TGTGCCAGCAGGGGACGGACAGGGTCCAACGTCCTGACTTTC
>TRBD1|TRBV6-6|TRBJ1-5|-
CASRQGNQPQHF
TGTGCCAGCCGACAGGGGAATCAGCCCCAGCATTTT
>-|TRBV6-4|TRBJ2-1|-
CASRELASGAEQFF
TGTGCCAGCAGAGAACTAGCGTCGGGGGCTGAGCAGTTCTTC
>-|TRBV27|TRBJ1-4|-
CASSSRGGSTNEKLFF
TGTGCCAGCAGTTCACGGGGGGGATCAACTAATGAAAAACTGTTTTTT
>-|TRBV30|TRBJ2-3|-
CAWSAFFTDTQYF
TGTGCCTGGAGTGCCTTCTTCACAGATACGCAGTATTTT
>TRBD2|TRBV5-6|TRBJ2-2|-
CASSFSGKNTGELFF
TGTGCCAGCAGCTTTAGCGGGAAGAACACCGGGGAGCTGTTTTTT
>TRBD2|TRBV6-1|TRBJ2-2|-
CASSEEGSGAGELFF
TGTGCCAGCAGTGAAGAGGGTAGCGGGGCCGGGGAGCTGTTTTTT
>-|TRBV25-1|TRBJ1-5|-
CASMGGFNQPQHF
TGTGCCAGCATGGGGGGGTTCAATCAGCCCCAGCATTTT
>-|TRBV12-1|TRBJ2-7|-
CASSPWAVEYF
TGTGCCAGCAGCCCCTGGGCCGTGGAGTACTTC
>TRBD1|TRBV19|TRBJ1-2|-
CASRRQGSNYGYTF
TGTGCCAGTAGACGACAGGGCTCTAACTATGGCTACACCTTC
>-|TRBV7-3|TRBJ1-1|-
CASSLTRFTEAFF
TGTGCCAGCAGCCTGACACGATTCACTGAAGCTTTCTTT
>-|TRBV7-2|TRBJ1-3|once
CASSLQGSGNTIYF
TGTGCCAGCAGCTTACAGGGTTCTGGAAACACCATATATTTT
>-|TRBV18|TRBJ1-1|-
CASSLQGGFAEAFF
TGTGCCAGCTCACTGCAGGGTGGGTTCGCTGAAGCTTTCTTT
>TRBD1|TRBV6-4|TRBJ1-1|-
CASSDSGQGTEAFF
TGTGCCAGCAGTGACTCTGGACAGGGTACTGAAGCTTTCTTT
>-|TRBV7-7|TRBJ1-5|-
CASSPEPQHF
TGTGCCAGCAGCCCTGAGCCCCAGCATTTT
>-|TRBV30|TRBJ2-6|-
CAWNGQSFSSGANVLTF
TGTGCCTGGAATGGACAGTCTTTTAGCTCTGGGGCCAACGTCCTGACTTTC
>TRBD2|TRBV11-2|TRBJ2-5|once
CASSLENGGQETQYF
TGTGCCAGCAGCTTAGAGAACGGGGGGCAAGAGACCCAGTACTTC
>-|TRBV15|TRBJ2-7|-
CATSRDWSYEQYF
TGTGCCACCAGCAGAGATTGGAGCTACGAGCAGTACTTC
>TRBD1|TRBV5-1|TRBJ1-2|-
CASSLEGQGSGGYTF
TGCGCCAGCAGCTTGGAGGGACAGGGGTCGGGTGGCTACACCTTC
>-|TRBV11-2|TRBJ1-1|-
CASSLGGGEAFF
TGTGCCAGCAGCTTAGGCGGGGGTGAAGCTTTCTTT
>TRBD1|TRBV5-1|TRBJ2-3|-
CASSLGWGQVPDTQYF
TGCGCCAGCAGCTTGGGGTGGGGACAGGTCCCAGATACGCAGTATTTT
>-|TRBV5-1|TRBJ1-4|-
CASSFGEGLNEKLFF
TGCGCCAGCAGCTTTGGGGAGGGCCTTAATGAAAAACTGTTTTTT
>-|TRBV27|TRBJ2-1|-
CASSPDTGHYNEQFF
TGTGCCAGCAGTCCCGACACAGGACACTACAATGAGCAGTTCTTC
>-|TRBV7-9|TRBJ2-7|-
CASSPRGDHEQYF
TGTGCCAGCAGCCCCAGGGGCGATCACGAGCAGTACTTC
>-|TRBV28|TRBJ1-5|-
CASSFGQPQHF
TGTGCCAGCAGTTTCGGGCAGCCCCAGCATTTT
>-|TRBV9|TRBJ2-1|-
CASSVDSAYNEQFF
TGTGCCAGCAGCGTAGATAGCGCCTACAATGAGCAGTTCTTC
>-|TRBV2|TRBJ2-7|-
CASRWRVAYEQYF
TGTGCCAGCAGGTGGAGGGTAGCCTACGAGCAGTACTTC
>TRBD2|TRBV6-6|TRBJ2-7|-
CASSASGAYEQYF
TGTGCCAGCAGTGCTAGCGGGGCCTACGAGCAGTACTTC
>-|TRBV9|TRBJ2-2|-
CASSVGLPAGELFF
TGTGCCAGCAGCGTGGGGCTCCCGGCCGGGGAGCTGTTTTTT
>-|TRBV10-3|TRBJ2-2|-
CAISSSSSQNTGELFF
TGTGCCATCAGCTCCTCTAGCAGCCAGAACACCGGGGAGCTGTTTTTT
>-|TRBV30|TRBJ1-2|once
CACKRQESPYGYTF
TGTGCCTGTAAGCGGCAGGAGAGTCCTTATGGCTACACCTTC
>-|TRBV10-3|TRBJ1-1|-
CAISEAGKILGLNTEAFF
TGTGCCATCAGTGAGGCAGGAAAAATCCTTGGGCTGAACACTGAAGCTTTCTTT
>-|TRBV19|TRBJ1-5|-
CASSRRVSGDQPQHF
TGTGCCAGTAGTAGACGGGTCTCGGGGGATCAGCCCCAGCATTTT
>-|TRBV27|TRBJ2-2|once
CASSTQRVGNTGELFF
TGTGCCAGCAGCACCCAGCGGGTGGGGAACACCGGGGAGCTGTTTTTT
>TRBD1|TRBV19|TRBJ1-1|few
CASSRVDRVGTEAFF
TGTGCCAGTAGTAGGGTGGACAGGGTCGGCACTGAAGCTTTCTTT
>TRBD1|TRBV27|TRBJ1-5|-
CASSSIGQARYSNQPQHF
TGTGCCAGCAGTTCGATTGGACAGGCCAGATATAGCAATCAGCCCCAGCATTTT
>TRBD2|TRBV13|TRBJ2-3|-
CASSPRPGLAGFQYF
TGTGCCAGCAGCCCACGGCCGGGACTAGCGGGATTCCAGTATTTT